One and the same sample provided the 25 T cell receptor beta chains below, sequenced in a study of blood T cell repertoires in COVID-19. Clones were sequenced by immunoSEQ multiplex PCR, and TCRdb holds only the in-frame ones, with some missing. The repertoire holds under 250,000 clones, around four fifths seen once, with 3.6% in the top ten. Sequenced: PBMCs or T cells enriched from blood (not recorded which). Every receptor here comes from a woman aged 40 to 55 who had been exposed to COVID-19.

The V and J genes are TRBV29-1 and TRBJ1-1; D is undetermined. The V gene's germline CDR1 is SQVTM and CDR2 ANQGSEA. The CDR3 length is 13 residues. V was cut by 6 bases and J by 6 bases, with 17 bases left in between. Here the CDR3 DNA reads TGCAGCGTCTATGGGTCTTTCGGGGCTGAAGCTTTCTTT. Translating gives CSVYGSFGAEAFF. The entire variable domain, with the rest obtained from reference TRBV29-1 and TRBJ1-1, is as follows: SAVISQKPSRDICQRGTSLTIQCQVDSQVTMMFWYRQQPGQSLTLIATANQGSEATYESGFVIDKFPISRPNLTFSTLTVSNMSPEDSSIYLCSVYGSFGAEAFFGQGTRLTVV.

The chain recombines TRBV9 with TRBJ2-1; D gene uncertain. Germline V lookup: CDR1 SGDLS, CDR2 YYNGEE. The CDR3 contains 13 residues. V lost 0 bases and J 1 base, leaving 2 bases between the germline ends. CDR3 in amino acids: CASSVASYNEQFF. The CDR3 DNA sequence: TGTGCCAGCAGCGTAGCTTCCTACAATGAGCAGTTCTTC.

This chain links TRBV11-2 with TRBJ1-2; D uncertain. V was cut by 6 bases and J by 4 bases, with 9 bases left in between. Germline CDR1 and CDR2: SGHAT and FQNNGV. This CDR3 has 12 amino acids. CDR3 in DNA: TGTGCCAGCAGTCTGGCATCCTATGGCTACACCTTC. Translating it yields CASSLASYGYTF.

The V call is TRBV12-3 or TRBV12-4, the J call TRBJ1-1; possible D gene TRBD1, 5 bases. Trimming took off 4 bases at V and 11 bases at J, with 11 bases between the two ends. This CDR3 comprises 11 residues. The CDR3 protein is CASSWGLEAFF. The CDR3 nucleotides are TGTGCCAGCAGTTGGGGCCTTGAGGCTTTCTTT.

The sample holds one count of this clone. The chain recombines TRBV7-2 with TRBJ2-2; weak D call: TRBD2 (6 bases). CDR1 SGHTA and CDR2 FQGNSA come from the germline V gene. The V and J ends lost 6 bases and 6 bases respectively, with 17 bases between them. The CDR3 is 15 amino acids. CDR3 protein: CASRIMMGGAGELFF. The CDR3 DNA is TGTGCCAGCAGGATTATGATGGGGGGAGCCGGGGAGCTGTTTTTT.

CDR3 loop: CSVEGPGGAEISYNEQFF. DNA for the CDR3: TGCAGCGTTGAGGGGCCAGGGGGCGCCGAAATTTCCTACAATGAGCAGTTCTTC. The V and J genes are TRBV29-1 and TRBJ2-1; TRBD1 aligns across 8 bases. The CDR3 consists of 18 residues. The ends lost 3 bases at V and 1 base at J; junction bases unmatched: 14. Germline V gives CDR1 SQVTM, CDR2 ANQGSEA.

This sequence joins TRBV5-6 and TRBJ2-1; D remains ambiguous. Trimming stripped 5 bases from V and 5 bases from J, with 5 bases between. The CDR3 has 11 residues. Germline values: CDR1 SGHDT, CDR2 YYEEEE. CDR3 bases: TGTGCCAGCAGGAGAAACAATGAGCAGTTCTTC. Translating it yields CASRRNNEQFF.

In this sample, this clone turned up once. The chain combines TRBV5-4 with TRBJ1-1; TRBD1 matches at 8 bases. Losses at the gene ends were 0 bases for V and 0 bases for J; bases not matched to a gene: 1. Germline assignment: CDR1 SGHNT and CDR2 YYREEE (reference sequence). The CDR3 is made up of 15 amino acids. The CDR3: CASSLGTGLNTEAFF. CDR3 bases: TGTGCCAGCAGCTTGGGGACAGGGTTGAACACTGAAGCTTTCTTT.

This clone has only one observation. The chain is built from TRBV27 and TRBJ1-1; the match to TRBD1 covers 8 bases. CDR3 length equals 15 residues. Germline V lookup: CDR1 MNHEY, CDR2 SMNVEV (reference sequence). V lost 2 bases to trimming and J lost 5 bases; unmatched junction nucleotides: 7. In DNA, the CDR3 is TGTGCCAGCAGTTTAAAGGGGACAGGAGGGACTGAAGCTTTCTTT. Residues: CASSLKGTGGTEAFF.

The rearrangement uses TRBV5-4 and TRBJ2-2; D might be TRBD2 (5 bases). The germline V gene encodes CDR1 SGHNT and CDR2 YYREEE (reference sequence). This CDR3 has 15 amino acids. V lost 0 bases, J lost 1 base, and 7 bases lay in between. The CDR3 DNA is TGTGCCAGCAGCTTGGGACTAAAGAACACCGGGGAGCTGTTTTTT. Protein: CASSLGLKNTGELFF.

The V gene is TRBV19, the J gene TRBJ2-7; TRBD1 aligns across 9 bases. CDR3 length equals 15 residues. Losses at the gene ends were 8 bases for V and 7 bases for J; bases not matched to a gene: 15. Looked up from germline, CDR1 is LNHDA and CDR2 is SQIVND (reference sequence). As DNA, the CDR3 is TGTGCCAGTGCGCCGACGGGGACAGGGCCAGGTGAGCAGTACTTC. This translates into CASAPTGTGPGEQYF.

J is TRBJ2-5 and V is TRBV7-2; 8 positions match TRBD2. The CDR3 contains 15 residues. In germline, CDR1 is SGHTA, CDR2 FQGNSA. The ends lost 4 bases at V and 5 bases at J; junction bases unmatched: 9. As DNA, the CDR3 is TGTGCCAGCAGCTCGGGACTAGGGCGCGTGGAGACCCAGTACTTC. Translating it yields CASSSGLGRVETQYF.

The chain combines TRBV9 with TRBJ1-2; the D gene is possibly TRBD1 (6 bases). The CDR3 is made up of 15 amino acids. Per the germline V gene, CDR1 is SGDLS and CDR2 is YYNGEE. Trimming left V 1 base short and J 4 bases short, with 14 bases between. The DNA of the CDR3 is TGTGCCAGCAGCGTAACAGGGACATATACCTATGGCTACACCTTC. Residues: CASSVTGTYTYGYTF. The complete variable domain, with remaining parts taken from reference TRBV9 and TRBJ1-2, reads DSGVTQTPKHLITATGQRVTLRCSPRSGDLSVYWYQQSLDQGLQFLIQYYNGEERAKGNILERFSAQQFPDLHSELNLSSLELGDSALYFCASSVTGTYTYGYTFGSGTRLTVV.

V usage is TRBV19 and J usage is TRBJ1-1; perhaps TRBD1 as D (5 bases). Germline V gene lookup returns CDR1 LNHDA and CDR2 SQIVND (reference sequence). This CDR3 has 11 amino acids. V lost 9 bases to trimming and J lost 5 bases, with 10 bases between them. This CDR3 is CASAGGTEAFF. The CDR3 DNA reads TGTGCCAGCGCCGGGGGGACTGAAGCTTTCTTT.

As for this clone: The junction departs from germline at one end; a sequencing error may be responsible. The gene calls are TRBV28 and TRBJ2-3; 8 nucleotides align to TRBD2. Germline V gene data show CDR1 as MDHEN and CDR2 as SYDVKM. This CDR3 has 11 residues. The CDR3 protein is CASSTGTRANF. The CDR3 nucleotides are TGTGCCAGCAGTACCGGGACTAGGGCGAATTTT.

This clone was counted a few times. CDR3 bases: TGTGCCAGCAGCTTAACCCCGGACAGCTACTATGGCTACACCTTC. Encoded protein: CASSLTPDSYYGYTF. V gene TRBV7-2 combines with J gene TRBJ1-2; maybe TRBD1 (6 bases). CDR3 length: 15 amino acids. The germline V gene encodes CDR1 SGHTA and CDR2 FQGNSA. V lost 2 bases to trimming and J lost 3 bases, with 13 bases between them.

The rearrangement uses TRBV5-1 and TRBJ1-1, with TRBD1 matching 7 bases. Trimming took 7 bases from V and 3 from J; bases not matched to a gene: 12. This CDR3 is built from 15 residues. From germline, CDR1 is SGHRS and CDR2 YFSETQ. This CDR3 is CASSQGGQGDTEAFF. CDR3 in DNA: TGCGCCAGCTCACAAGGGGGGCAGGGGGACACTGAAGCTTTCTTT.

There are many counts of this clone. This CDR3 is CASSSQGDLYNEQFF. The CDR3 region has the DNA TGTGCCAGCAGTTCGCAGGGGGACCTCTACAATGAGCAGTTCTTC. The chain is built from TRBV7-2 and TRBJ2-1; 7 nucleotides align to TRBD1. Germline lookup yields CDR1 SGHTA and CDR2 FQGNSA. The CDR3 totals 15 residues. V shed 6 bases and J 3 bases; nucleotides not matched to a gene: 8.

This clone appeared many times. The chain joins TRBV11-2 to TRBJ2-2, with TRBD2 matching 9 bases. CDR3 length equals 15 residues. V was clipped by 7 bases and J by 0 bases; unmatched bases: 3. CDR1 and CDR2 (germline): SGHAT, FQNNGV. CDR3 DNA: TGTGCCAGCACCAGACTAGCGGCGAACACCGGGGAGCTGTTTTTT. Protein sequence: CASTRLAANTGELFF.

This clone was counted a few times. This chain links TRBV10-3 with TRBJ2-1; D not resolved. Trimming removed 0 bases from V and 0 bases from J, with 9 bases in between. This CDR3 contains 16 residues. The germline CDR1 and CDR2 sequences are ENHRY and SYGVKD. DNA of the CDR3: TGTGCCATCAGTGAGTCGTCGGCTAGCTCCTACAATGAGCAGTTCTTC. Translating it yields CAISESSASSYNEQFF.

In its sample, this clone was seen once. CDR3 residues: CASAGPLDSPLHF. The CDR3 DNA follows: TGTGCCAGCGCGGGACCCCTCGATTCACCCCTCCACTTT. The chain couples TRBV25-1 to TRBJ1-6; D may be TRBD1 (5 bases). The CDR3 has 13 amino acids. Trimming removed 8 bases at V and 8 bases at J, with 13 bases between. CDR1 and CDR2 from the germline V gene are MGHDK and SYGVNS.

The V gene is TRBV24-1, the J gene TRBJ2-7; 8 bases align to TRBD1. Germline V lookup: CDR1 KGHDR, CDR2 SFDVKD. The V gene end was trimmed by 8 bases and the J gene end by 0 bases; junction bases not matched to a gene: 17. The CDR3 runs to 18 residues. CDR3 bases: TGTGCCACCACCGTGGGCCCGGGACAGGAGCAAAGCTCCTACGAGCAGTACTTC. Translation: CATTVGPGQEQSSYEQYF.

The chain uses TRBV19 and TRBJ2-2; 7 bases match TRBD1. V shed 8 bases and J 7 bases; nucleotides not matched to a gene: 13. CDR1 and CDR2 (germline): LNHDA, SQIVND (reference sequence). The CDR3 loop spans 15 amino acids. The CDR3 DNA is TGTGCCAGTGGGGGTTGGACAGGACTGATCGGGGAGCTGTTTTTT. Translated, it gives CASGGWTGLIGELFF. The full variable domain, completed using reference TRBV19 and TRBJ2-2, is DGGITQSPKYLFRKEGQNVTLSCEQNLNHDAMYWYRQDPGQGLRLIYYSQIVNDFQKGDIAEGYSVSREKKESFPLTVTSAQKNPTAFYLCASGGWTGLIGELFFGEGSRLTVL.

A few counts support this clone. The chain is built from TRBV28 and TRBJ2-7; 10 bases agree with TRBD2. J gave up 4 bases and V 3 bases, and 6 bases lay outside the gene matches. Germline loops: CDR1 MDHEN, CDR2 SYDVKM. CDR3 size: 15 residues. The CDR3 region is CASSFSSGGVYEQYF. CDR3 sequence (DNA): TGTGCCAGCAGTTTTTCGAGCGGGGGGGTGTACGAGCAGTACTTC.

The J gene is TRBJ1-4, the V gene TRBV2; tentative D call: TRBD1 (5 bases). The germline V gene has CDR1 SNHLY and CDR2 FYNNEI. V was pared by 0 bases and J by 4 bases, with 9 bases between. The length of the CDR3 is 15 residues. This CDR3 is CASSEARGLNEKLFF. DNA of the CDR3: TGTGCCAGCAGTGAAGCGCGGGGCCTTAATGAAAAACTGTTTTTT. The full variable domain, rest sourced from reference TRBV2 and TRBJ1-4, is EPEVTQTPSHQVTQMGQEVILRCVPISNHLYFYWYRQILGQKVEFLVSFYNNEISEKSEIFDDQFSVERPDGSNFTLKIRSTKLEDSAMYFCASSEARGLNEKLFFGSGTQLSVL.